This entry describes one T cell receptor beta chain. These data come from a study of immune cell composition in non-small cell lung cancer. The CDR3 totals 18 residues. V was cut by 3 bases and J by 0 bases, with 18 bases left in between. Germline V lookup: CDR1 KGHSH, CDR2 LQKENI. Repertoires were generated with immunoSEQ multiplex PCR, while TCRdb's copy carries only in-frame clones and drops some. This table holds over 9,500 clones, roughly 60% found once. This clonotype was sampled from a human donor with non-small cell lung cancer. This chain joins TRBV18 and TRBJ2-1; tentative D call: TRBD2 (6 bases). The material sequenced was lung tumor tissue. The CDR3 protein is CASSPSDYPLSSYNEQFF. For the CDR3, the DNA is TGTGCCAGCTCACCTTCGGACTATCCCCTTAGCTCCTACAATGAGCAGTTCTTC.